Listed here are 21 T cell receptor beta chains from one sample, sequenced in a study of tissue T cells after allogeneic stem cell transplantation. Here immunoSEQ multiplex PCR was the method, and the copy in TCRdb shows in-frame clones only, minus some. Counted here are approximately 6,300 clones, 63% occurring once; the ten biggest clones make up 14%. The sample here was duodenum tissue, taken at autopsy. The receptors originated from a woman aged 18-50 years with breast cancer.

This clone was picked up a small number of times. The V call is TRBV21-1, the J call TRBJ2-3; TRBD2 was called by the table and not checked on the DNA. TRBV21-1 is reported as a pseudogene. The CDR3 totals 16 residues. Written as DNA, the CDR3 is TGTGCCAGCAGCAAAGTAAGAGCGGGAGACACAGATACGCAGTATTTT. Its translation: CASSKVRAGDTDTQYF.

V gene TRBV21-1 combines with J gene TRBJ2-1; TRBD2 is the table's D call, not checked against the DNA. TRBV21-1 is a pseudogene. There are 15 residues in the CDR3. Here the CDR3 reads CASSKRAGGPEEQFF. CDR3 bases: TGTGCCAGCAGCAAACGAGCGGGAGGGCCAGAAGAGCAGTTCTTC.

This chain connects TRBV19 to TRBJ1-6; TRBD1 is a possible D gene (5 bases). This CDR3 has 15 residues. Trimming removed 6 bases from V and 3 bases from J, with 12 bases in between. CDR1 is LNHDA, CDR2 SQIVND, per germline (reference sequence). CDR3 in DNA: TGTGCCAGTAGGCTGAGGGACGTCTATAATTCACCCCTCCACTTT. Its protein product is CASRLRDVYNSPLHF.

This clone was picked up a small number of times. The chain carries TRBV10-3 and TRBJ2-3, with D perhaps matching TRBD2 (6 bases). V lost 0 bases and J lost 1, with 8 bases in between. The CDR3 runs to 15 residues. From germline, CDR1 is ENHRY and CDR2 SYGVKD. Here the CDR3 reads CAISESREGTDTQYF. The CDR3 DNA sequence: TGTGCCATCAGTGAGTCGAGGGAGGGCACAGATACGCAGTATTTT.

The V and J genes are TRBV2 and TRBJ2-7; TRBD2 aligns across 7 bases. This CDR3 spans 14 amino acids. Trimming at V came to 7 bases and at J to 1 base, leaving 7 bases not matched to a gene. Germline V gene lookup returns CDR1 SNHLY and CDR2 FYNNEI. The CDR3 reads CASNRGGRSYEQYF. CDR3 sequence (DNA): TGTGCCAGCAATCGTGGCGGGAGATCCTACGAGCAGTACTTC.

The chain is built from TRBV7-9 and TRBJ2-7; D is perhaps TRBD2 (7 bases). CDR3 size: 17 residues. V lost 5 bases and J lost 0, with 20 bases in between. Germline V gives CDR1 SEHNR, CDR2 FQNEAQ (reference sequence). The CDR3 loop is CASSRTRGGGGSYEQYF. In DNA form, the CDR3 reads TGTGCCAGCAGCCGGACTCGCGGGGGCGGGGGCTCCTACGAGCAGTACTTC.

The rearrangement uses TRBV18 and TRBJ2-3; 9 bases are shared with TRBD1. With V trimmed by 5 bases and J by 5 bases, 8 bases remained unmatched. Germline assignment: CDR1 KGHSH and CDR2 LQKENI. CDR3 length: 15 residues. The CDR3 here is CASSSTGGGQDTQYF. CDR3 DNA sequence: TGTGCCAGCTCATCTACAGGGGGCGGACAAGATACGCAGTATTTT.

Relative to its sample, this clone is medium-sized. The V and J genes are TRBV4-3 and TRBJ1-1; D unresolved. The CDR3 consists of 15 residues. Germline V CDR1 and CDR2: LGHNA, YSLEER. Trimming shortened V by 0 bases and J by 2 bases, and 10 bases separated the two germline ends. The CDR3 region is CASSQDYHRNTEAFF. In DNA, the CDR3 is TGCGCCAGCAGCCAAGATTATCACAGAAACACTGAAGCTTTCTTT.

In this sample, this clone turned up a few times. The chain uses TRBV11-3 and TRBJ2-2, with D perhaps matching TRBD2 (6 bases). CDR1 SGHNT and CDR2 YENEEA come from the germline V gene. The length of the CDR3 is 15 residues. Trimming cost V 0 bases and J 1 base, with 6 bases left between them. The CDR3 is CASSLEAGNTGELFF. The CDR3 nucleotides read TGTGCCAGCAGCTTAGAAGCGGGGAACACCGGGGAGCTGTTTTTT. Based on the CDR3 plus reference TRBV11-3 and TRBJ2-2, the full variable domain is EAGVVQSPRYKIIEKKQPVAFWCNPISGHNTLYWYLQNLGQGPELLIRYENEEAVDDSQLPKDRFSAERLKGVDSTLKIQPAELGDSAVYLCASSLEAGNTGELFFGEGSRLTVL.

The chain has TRBV30 and TRBJ2-3; D tentatively reads TRBD1 or TRBD2 (6 bases each). This CDR3 comprises 14 residues. Germline lookup yields CDR1 GTSNPN and CDR2 SVGIG (reference sequence). Trimming took 8 bases from V and 1 from J, leaving 16 bases between them. Here the CDR3 reads CAGTGGGGTDTQYF. As DNA, the CDR3 is TGTGCCGGGACCGGGGGCGGCGGCACAGATACGCAGTATTTT.

This clone was observed a single time. This chain uses TRBV7-8 with TRBJ2-7; 8 nucleotides match TRBD2. The V and J ends lost 3 bases and 4 bases, in that order; junction bases with no gene match: 5. The CDR3 runs to 14 residues. CDR1 is SGHVS, CDR2 FQNEAQ, per germline. The CDR3 sequence is CASSFGGGGYEQYF. CDR3 nucleotides: TGTGCCAGCAGCTTCGGCGGCGGGGGGTACGAGCAGTACTTC.

This clone was observed a few times. The chain uses TRBV20-1 and TRBJ1-2; D remains unclear. Germline V gives CDR1 DFQATT, CDR2 SNEGSKA (reference sequence). Trimming removed 3 bases at V and 2 bases at J, with 4 bases between. There are 11 residues in the CDR3. The CDR3 sequence: CSASNNYGYTF. The CDR3 DNA reads as TGCAGTGCTAGTAACAACTATGGCTACACCTTC.

The chain carries TRBV6-2 or TRBV6-3 and TRBJ2-5; D ambiguous. Deletions cut 0 bases from V and 5 bases from J, with 13 bases between. The CDR3 length is 15 residues. Germline V lookup: CDR1 MNHEY, CDR2 SVGEGT. The CDR3: CASSYSTPSLETQYF. The CDR3 DNA is TGTGCCAGCAGTTACTCGACACCGTCCCTGGAGACCCAGTACTTC.

The chain uses TRBV23-1 and TRBJ2-7; 7 bases map to TRBD1. TRBV23-1 qualifies as an ORF whose function is uncertain. This CDR3 has 17 residues. V gave up 10 bases and J gave up 3 bases; unmatched junction bases: 21. The DNA for the CDR3 is TGCGCCACCCCCACCTCGAGGGGGCAAGGGAGAAGCTACGAGCAGTACTTC. It translates to CATPTSRGQGRSYEQYF.

The V and J genes are TRBV6-2 or TRBV6-3 and TRBJ2-5; tentative D call: TRBD2 (7 bases). The germline gives CDR1 MNHEY, CDR2 SVGEGT. This CDR3 comprises 16 residues. Trimming cost V 0 bases and J 4 bases, with 15 bases left between them. CDR3 sequence reads: CASSYSPRGQGETQYF. Here the CDR3 DNA reads TGTGCCAGCAGTTACTCCCCGCGGGGGCAGGGAGAGACCCAGTACTTC.

This clone showed up just once. Other nucleotide sequences in the sample specify the same CDR3. The chain uses TRBV6-2 or TRBV6-3 and TRBJ2-7; 7 bases line up with TRBD2. The CDR3 has 14 residues. Germline loops: CDR1 MNHEY, CDR2 SVGEGT. The V segment lost 2 bases and the J segment 2 bases; nucleotides outside the gene matches: 3. CDR3 coding DNA: TGTGCCAGCAGTTACGTGGCGGGAGCCTACGAGCAGTACTTC. It is translated as CASSYVAGAYEQYF.

This clone was seen a few times. The chain joins TRBV20-1 to TRBJ2-6; D is possibly TRBD1 (5 bases). Per the germline V gene, CDR1 is DFQATT and CDR2 is SNEGSKA (reference sequence). V was clipped by 3 bases and J by 2 bases, with 8 bases between them. The CDR3 is 14 residues long. The CDR3 protein is CSASRQPGANVLTF. CDR3 DNA: TGCAGTGCTAGTAGACAGCCTGGGGCCAACGTCCTGACTTTC.

The V gene is TRBV30, the J gene TRBJ1-5; no clear D gene. The CDR3 is made up of 14 amino acids. Trimming stripped 1 base from V and 3 bases from J, with 10 bases between. Germline V gene data show CDR1 as GTSNPN and CDR2 as SVGIG (reference sequence). The CDR3, as DNA: TGTGCCTGGAGTGCGTCCCGGTACAATCAGCCCCAGCATTTT. Translation gives CAWSASRYNQPQHF.

Within the sample, this clone is medium-sized (0.01 to 0.1%). V gene TRBV7-2 combines with J gene TRBJ2-3; D is ambiguous. V lost 1 base and J lost 3, with 8 bases in between. There are 14 residues in the CDR3. In germline, CDR1 is SGHTA, CDR2 FQGNSA. In DNA, the CDR3 is TGTGCCAGCAGCTTAGATCGTTCAACAGATACGCAGTATTTT. The encoded protein is CASSLDRSTDTQYF. Full variable domain (missing parts from reference TRBV7-2 and TRBJ2-3): GAGVSQSPSNKVTEKGKDVELRCDPISGHTALYWYRQSLGQGLEFLIYFQGNSAPDKSGLPSDRFSAERTGGSVSTLTIQRTQQEDSAVYLCASSLDRSTDTQYFGPGTRLTVL.

V and J are TRBV6-4 and TRBJ1-4; D perhaps matches TRBD1 (6 bases). This CDR3 has 15 residues. Germline values: CDR1 MRHNA, CDR2 SNTAGT. Trimming removed 9 bases from V and 3 bases from J, with 17 bases in between. The CDR3 protein is CASYRVLCPNEKLFF. The CDR3 DNA reads TGTGCCAGTTACAGGGTGCTCTGCCCTAATGAAAAACTGTTTTTT.

The chain has TRBV11-2 and TRBJ2-1; D tentatively fits TRBD1 or TRBD2 (5 bases each). Trimming removed 5 bases at V and 0 bases at J, with 17 bases between. Germline CDR1 reads SGHAT; CDR2 reads FQNNGV. This CDR3 has 17 residues. CDR3 in amino acids: CASSLFYGTSSYNEQFF. DNA for the CDR3: TGTGCCAGCAGCCTTTTTTACGGGACGAGCTCCTACAATGAGCAGTTCTTC.